The rows below give T cell receptor beta chains drawn from one sample of a study of shared clonotypes between healthy human individuals. Libraries were prepared by immunoSEQ multiplex PCR; TCRdb keeps only in-frame clonotypes and omits some of them. In the table there are about 2.4 million clones, under 95% of which are singletons. Sample: naive CD4+ T cells from PBMCs. The receptor set was obtained from a man aged 18 to 30 in good health. Some clones in this sample may be carry-over from other donors' samples. Each CDR3 is given with its conserved first and last residue. The D gene is left open where the match is weak. Clone sizes are given selectively: once, few, many, or a class where the clone is expanded.

V	D	J	size	CDR3	DNA
TRBV29-1	.	TRBJ2-7	.	CSVPVRGTSSTEQYF	TGCAGCGTCCCTGTCCGGGGGACCTCCTCCACCGAGCAGTACTTC
TRBV7-3	.	TRBJ2-2	.	CASSLTSGTGELFF	TGTGCCAGCAGCTTAACTTCTGGCACCGGGGAGCTGTTTTTT
TRBV4-1	.	TRBJ1-4	.	CASSQDPSGQGPGKLFF	TGCGCCAGCAGCCAAGACCCCTCTGGGCAGGGGCCCGGAAAACTGTTTTTT
TRBV28	.	TRBJ1-1	once	CASSSHRGLNTEAFF	TGTGCCAGCAGTTCCCATCGGGGGTTGAACACTGAAGCTTTCTTT
TRBV30	.	TRBJ1-2	.	CAWSVMAFYGYTF	TGTGCCTGGAGTGTAATGGCGTTCTATGGCTACACCTTC
TRBV30	.	TRBJ1-5	few	CAWSVAANQPQHF	TGTGCCTGGAGTGTAGCTGCCAATCAGCCCCAGCATTTT
TRBV18	.	TRBJ2-7	once	CASSPPISYEQYF	TGTGCCAGCTCACCACCAATCAGCTACGAGCAGTACTTC
TRBV4-1	TRBD2	TRBJ2-2	.	CASSQRASGSVDTGELFF	TGCGCCAGCAGCCAGAGGGCTAGCGGGAGCGTCGACACCGGGGAGCTGTTTTTT
TRBV14	TRBD1	TRBJ1-2	.	CASSQQGGAYYGYTF	TGTGCCAGCAGCCAACAAGGGGGCGCTTACTATGGCTACACCTTC
TRBV2	.	TRBJ2-5	.	CASNPARETQYF	TGTGCCAGCAATCCCGCCCGAGAGACCCAGTACTTC
TRBV5-6	TRBD2	TRBJ2-1	.	CASSRGLAGGQTGEQFF	TGTGCCAGCAGCCGGGGACTAGCGGGAGGGCAAACTGGTGAGCAGTTCTTC
TRBV27	.	TRBJ2-3	.	CASNPPGRRTDTQYF	TGTGCCAGCAACCCCCCAGGGCGCCGCACAGATACGCAGTATTTT
TRBV6-5	.	TRBJ2-1	.	CASSYRGHEQFF	TGTGCCAGCAGCTATAGGGGACATGAGCAGTTCTTC
TRBV6-1	.	TRBJ2-7	.	CASSESQRNYNEQYF	TGTGCCAGCAGTGAAAGCCAGAGGAACTATAACGAGCAGTACTTC
TRBV5-1	.	TRBJ2-2	.	CASRLDPANTGELFF	TGCGCCAGCAGATTGGACCCGGCGAACACCGGGGAGCTGTTTTTT
TRBV5-1	.	TRBJ2-2	.	CASSRGGSGTGELFF	TGCGCCAGCAGCCGAGGGGGTTCAGGCACCGGGGAGCTGTTTTTT
TRBV14	.	TRBJ1-3	.	CASSQDTGSGNTIYF	TGTGCCAGCAGCCAAGATACGGGCTCTGGAAACACCATATATTTT
TRBV28	.	TRBJ1-1	.	CASSIKQLRPFF	TGTGCCAGCAGTATAAAACAGCTCCGACCTTTCTTT
TRBV9	.	TRBJ2-5	once	CASSRQGWTQYF	TGTGCCAGCAGCAGGCAGGGCTGGACCCAGTACTTC
TRBV13	.	TRBJ2-1	.	CASSLAGPTYNEQFF	TGTGCCAGCAGCTTAGCTGGGCCGACCTACAATGAGCAGTTCTTC
TRBV4-1	TRBD1	TRBJ1-5	once	CASSQDRKQGGQPQHF	TGCGCCAGCAGCCAAGATAGGAAACAGGGGGGTCAGCCCCAGCATTTT
TRBV30	.	TRBJ2-5	.	CAWSVGGGETQYF	TGTGCCTGGAGTGTAGGGGGAGGAGAGACCCAGTACTTC
TRBV6-1	.	TRBJ1-4	.	CATRRVKGLGEKLFF	TGTGCCACCCGCAGGGTTAAAGGGTTAGGGGAAAAACTGTTTTTT
TRBV6-5	.	TRBJ2-1	.	CASSSENEQFF	TGTGCCAGCAGTTCGGAGAATGAGCAGTTCTTC
TRBV7-2	.	TRBJ2-1	.	CASSRRTGTHEQFF	TGTGCCAGCAGTCGCAGGACTGGGACCCATGAGCAGTTCTTC
TRBV11-2	.	TRBJ2-2	.	CASSSTTHTGELFF	TGTGCCAGCAGCTCGACGACGCACACCGGGGAGCTGTTTTTT
TRBV19	.	TRBJ2-6	once	CASSILTDRANVLTF	TGTGCCAGTAGTATATTAACAGACCGGGCCAACGTCCTGACTTTC
TRBV5-1	.	TRBJ1-4	.	CASSFKQPNEKLFF	TGCGCCAGCAGCTTTAAACAGCCTAATGAAAAACTGTTTTTT
TRBV6-6	.	TRBJ1-1	.	CASSWAGMGTEAFF	TGTGCCAGCAGTTGGGCCGGGATGGGCACTGAAGCTTTCTTT
TRBV27	TRBD2	TRBJ2-1	once	CASSLDLAGGANEQFF	TGTGCCAGCAGTTTAGACCTAGCGGGAGGTGCCAATGAGCAGTTCTTC
TRBV28	.	TRBJ2-7	.	CASSLLNYEQYF	TGTGCCAGCAGTTTACTGAACTACGAGCAGTACTTC
TRBV5-1	.	TRBJ1-1	.	CASSLEGNPEAFF	TGCGCCAGCAGCTTGGAGGGGAATCCTGAAGCTTTCTTT
TRBV29-1	.	TRBJ2-7	once	CSVEGFQGSLIGQYF	TGCAGCGTTGAAGGGTTCCAGGGCTCCTTAATCGGGCAGTACTTC
TRBV18	.	TRBJ1-1	.	CASSPPGRGKTDTEAFF	TGTGCCAGCTCACCACCGGGTCGGGGGAAGACGGACACTGAAGCTTTCTTT
TRBV29-1	.	TRBJ2-5	.	CSVEDSGAGETQYF	TGCAGCGTTGAAGATTCGGGGGCAGGGGAGACCCAGTACTTC
TRBV19	.	TRBJ1-1	once	CASKSPSTTGVNTEAFF	TGTGCCAGTAAATCTCCCTCAACGACAGGAGTGAACACTGAAGCTTTCTTT
TRBV7-9	TRBD1	TRBJ1-2	.	CASSLAPGQGYGYTF	TGTGCCAGCAGCTTAGCCCCGGGACAGGGCTATGGCTACACCTTC
TRBV5-6	TRBD1	TRBJ1-1	.	CASSFDRGVKTEAFF	TGTGCCAGCAGCTTCGACAGGGGAGTAAAGACTGAAGCTTTCTTT
TRBV7-2	TRBD2	TRBJ2-1	.	CASSLAQREGYNEQFF	TGTGCCAGCAGCTTAGCCCAGCGGGAGGGCTACAATGAGCAGTTCTTC
TRBV6-1	TRBD1	TRBJ1-1	.	CASRGQGLMNTEAFF	TGTGCCAGCAGGGGACAGGGACTTATGAACACTGAAGCTTTCTTT
TRBV11-2	TRBD1	TRBJ1-1	.	CASSLDRGRAFF	TGTGCCAGCAGCTTGGACAGGGGGCGAGCTTTCTTT
TRBV5-1	.	TRBJ2-4	.	CASSSIDAKNIQYF	TGCGCCAGCAGCTCTATAGATGCCAAAAACATTCAGTACTTC
TRBV7-7	TRBD2	TRBJ2-1	.	CASSPQAALAGEGEQFF	TGTGCCAGCAGCCCTCAGGCGGCTCTAGCGGGAGAGGGGGAGCAGTTCTTC
TRBV23-1	.	TRBJ1-5	.	CASSQDSLYSNQPQHF	TGCGCCAGCAGTCAGGACAGCCTTTATAGCAATCAGCCCCAGCATTTT
TRBV5-1	TRBD1	TRBJ1-4	once	CASSLAGTGEGKLFF	TGCGCCAGCAGCTTGGCGGGGACAGGGGAAGGAAAACTGTTTTTT
TRBV28	.	TRBJ2-1	.	CASSNQRAYNEQFF	TGTGCCAGCAGTAACCAGCGGGCCTACAATGAGCAGTTCTTC
TRBV19	.	TRBJ2-5	.	CASSARGGETQYF	TGTGCCAGTAGTGCACGTGGGGGGGAGACCCAGTACTTC
TRBV5-1	TRBD2	TRBJ2-1	.	CASSWGLAGSYNEQFF	TGCGCCAGCAGCTGGGGACTAGCGGGAAGTTACAATGAGCAGTTCTTC
TRBV4-1	.	TRBJ2-7	.	CASSRDNSYEQYF	TGCGCCAGCAGCCGGGACAATTCCTACGAGCAGTACTTC
TRBV7-2	.	TRBJ2-7	.	CASSFYPLSGEQYF	TGTGCCAGCAGCTTCTACCCACTCAGCGGCGAGCAGTACTTC
TRBV18	.	TRBJ1-5	.	CASSPPPGVNQPQHF	TGTGCCAGCTCACCCCCCCCCGGGGTCAATCAGCCCCAGCATTTT